This T cell receptor beta chain was found in a study of technical replicates of blood from a few donors. Trimming stripped 2 bases from V and 8 bases from J, with 14 bases between. Germline V lookup: CDR1 SEHNR, CDR2 FQNEAQ (reference sequence). The CDR3 covers 14 residues. Assay used: immunoSEQ multiplex PCR; TCRdb lists only in-frame clones, some missing. The repertoire includes more than 90,000 clones, around 95% of them detected once, and approximately 0.22% sits in the top ten. This clonotype originated in a human donor in good health. The specimen was T cells isolated from PBMCs. The chain is built from TRBV7-9 and TRBJ2-3; tentatively, D is TRBD2 (5 bases). CDR3 sequence (DNA): TGTGCCAGCAGCTTAAGGGAGTTTCCGGGTACGCAGTATTTT. Translating gives CASSLREFPGTQYF.